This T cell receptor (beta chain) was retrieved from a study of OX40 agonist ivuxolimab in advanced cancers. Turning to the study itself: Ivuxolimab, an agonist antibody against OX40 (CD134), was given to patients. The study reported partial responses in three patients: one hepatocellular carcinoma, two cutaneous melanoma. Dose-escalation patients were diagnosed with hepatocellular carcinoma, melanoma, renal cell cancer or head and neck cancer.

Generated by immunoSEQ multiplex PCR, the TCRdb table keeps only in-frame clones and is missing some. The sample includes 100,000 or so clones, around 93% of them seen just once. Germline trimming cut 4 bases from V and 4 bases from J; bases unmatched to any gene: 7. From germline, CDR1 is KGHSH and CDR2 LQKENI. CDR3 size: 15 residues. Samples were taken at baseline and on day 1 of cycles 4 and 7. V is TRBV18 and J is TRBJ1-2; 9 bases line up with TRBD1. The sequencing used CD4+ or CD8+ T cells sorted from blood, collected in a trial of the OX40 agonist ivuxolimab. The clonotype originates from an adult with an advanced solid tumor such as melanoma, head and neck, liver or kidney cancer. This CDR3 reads CASSQENRGPYGYTF. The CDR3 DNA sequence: TGTGCCAGCTCACAGGAAAACAGGGGGCCCTATGGCTACACCTTC.